The sample holds a few counts of the clone carrying this T cell receptor beta chain. What it binds is unknown. Expressed TCRB transcripts were sequenced, since all the RNA that had been isolated was reverse transcribed. Profiled with immunoSEQ multiplex PCR; TCRdb holds only in-frame clones, not every one. The data hold about 290,000 clones, with around 7.3% observed a single time. The data stem from a study of beta chain features in type 1 diabetes. Overall study context: Examination covered around 98,000,000 sorted cells spanning all samples.

This CDR3 is built from 13 residues. Germline-derived CDR1 and CDR2 are MDHEN and SYDVKM. V was shortened by 4 bases and J by 1 base, with 7 bases between the two germline ends. Without exception, sorted populations had purity beyond 95%. Broader study findings: The study found fewer insertions and more deletions at VDJ junctions in type 1 diabetes patients.

The specimen sequenced was central memory CD4+ T cells from blood. The J gene is TRBJ1-1, the V gene TRBV28, with D perhaps matching TRBD1 (5 bases). This receptor was obtained from a woman between 18 and 30 years old in good health. The CDR3 reads CASSWGRNTEAFF. The CDR3 nucleotides are TGTGCCAGCAGTTGGGGGAGGAACACTGAAGCTTTCTTT.